These 22 T cell receptor beta chains originate from one sample sequenced in a study of blood T cell repertoires in COVID-19. Sequencing used immunoSEQ multiplex PCR; TCRdb keeps in-frame clones, though not all of them. The profile shows about 110,000 clones, over 80% of them singletons. Sequenced: peripheral blood. Every receptor here comes from a woman aged 60-70 years with acute or convalescent COVID-19.

V is TRBV6-1 and J is TRBJ1-5, with D hard to call. Germline-derived CDR1 and CDR2 are MNHNS and SASEGT. This CDR3 has 16 residues. V lost 0 bases to trimming and J lost 2 bases, with 11 bases between them. The CDR3 DNA is TGTGCCAGCAGTGAAGCGTTGACACCCGGCAATCAGCCCCAGCATTTT. It is translated as CASSEALTPGNQPQHF.

The chain carries TRBV5-1 and TRBJ1-2; D is undetermined. CDR3 length: 15 residues. V shed 4 bases and J shed 8 bases, with 21 bases lying between them. Germline loops: CDR1 SGHRS, CDR2 YFSETQ. The CDR3 protein is CASSPPTTTTMGYTF. CDR3 DNA: TGCGCCAGCAGCCCTCCGACAACGACTACTATGGGCTACACCTTC.

This chain connects TRBV18 to TRBJ1-1; the D gene is possibly TRBD1 (5 bases). V shed 3 bases and J shed 1 base, with 12 bases lying between them. This CDR3 is built from 15 residues. Germline CDR1 is KGHSH and CDR2 is LQKENI. The CDR3 is CASSPALDRNTEAFF. Here the CDR3 DNA reads TGTGCCAGCTCACCCGCGCTAGACAGGAACACTGAAGCTTTCTTT.

This clone was detected only a few times. The V gene is TRBV10-1, the J gene TRBJ1-2; unclear D gene. This CDR3 has 18 residues. V was trimmed by 8 bases and J by 0 bases, leaving 25 bases between them. Germline V gene data show CDR1 as WNHNN and CDR2 as SYGVQD (reference sequence). CDR3 in amino acids: CASDLMPLREVANYGYTF. The DNA of the CDR3 is TGCGCCAGCGACCTTATGCCCCTAAGGGAGGTAGCTAACTATGGCTACACCTTC.

V usage is TRBV5-1 and J usage is TRBJ2-3; 9 positions agree with TRBD2. The germline CDR1 and CDR2 sequences are SGHRS and YFSETQ. With 7 bases clipped from V and 1 base from J, the junction kept 4 bases outside the gene matches. The CDR3 length is 14 residues. Here the CDR3 reads CASGRLAGTDTQYF. CDR3 sequence (DNA): TGCGCCAGCGGACGACTAGCGGGCACAGATACGCAGTATTTT.

This chain connects TRBV7-8 to TRBJ2-4; D perhaps matches TRBD2 (5 bases). Trimming removed 8 bases at V and 4 bases at J, with 9 bases between. The CDR3 has 12 amino acids. Germline V gives CDR1 SGHVS, CDR2 FQNEAQ. The CDR3 region is CASGGSKNIQYF. For the CDR3, the DNA is TGTGCCAGCGGCGGGTCAAAAAACATTCAGTACTTC.

The CDR3 DNA sequence: TGTGCCAGTAGCACGAACGGGGGATATGAGCAGTACTTC. As protein: CASSTNGGYEQYF. The J gene is TRBJ2-7, the V gene TRBV19; TRBD2 might be the D (6 bases). Trimming pared 6 bases from V and 7 bases from J, leaving 16 bases between. Germline V gives CDR1 LNHDA, CDR2 SQIVND (reference sequence). This CDR3 region has 13 residues.

The CDR3: CASSPAGSAQYF. The CDR3 coding sequence is TGTGCCAGCAGCCCCGCGGGTTCGGCGCAGTATTTT. The chain uses TRBV11-2 and TRBJ2-3; a weak D match, TRBD2 (5 bases). Germline loops: CDR1 SGHAT, CDR2 FQNNGV. This CDR3 is built from 12 residues. Deletions cut 5 bases from V and 10 bases from J, with 13 bases between.

The V call is TRBV12-3 or TRBV12-4, the J call TRBJ2-2, with 7 bases identical to TRBD2. The CDR3 spans 13 residues. The junction had 0 bases not matched to a gene; V was cut back by 4 bases and J by 4 bases. The DNA of the CDR3 is TGTGCCAGCAGTTCGGGGGGCACCGGGGAGCTGTTTTTT. Its protein is CASSSGGTGELFF.

V gene TRBV27 combines with J gene TRBJ1-5; 8 bases are shared with TRBD1. V was pared by 7 bases and J by 1 base, with 12 bases of the junction left unmatched. The CDR3 runs 17 residues. Per germline, CDR1 MNHEY and CDR2 SMNVEV (reference sequence). The CDR3 protein is CASKRQGSRGSNQPQHF. The CDR3 DNA sequence: TGTGCCAGCAAGAGACAGGGGTCAAGGGGGAGCAATCAGCCCCAGCATTTT.

The chain combines TRBV28 with TRBJ1-2; 7 nucleotides align to TRBD1. V lost 2 bases and J lost 4; bases outside the gene matches: 1. Germline values: CDR1 MDHEN, CDR2 SYDVKM. The CDR3 is made up of 13 amino acids. DNA of the CDR3: TGTGCCAGCAGTTTACAGGGGGGCTATGGCTACACCTTC. It encodes CASSLQGGYGYTF.

The CDR3 region has the DNA TGTGCCAGCATCCAAAGGGGTGAAGGGTTGGACTACACCTTC. Translated, it gives CASIQRGEGLDYTF. V is TRBV5-6 and J is TRBJ1-2; D may be TRBD1 (5 bases). CDR1 is SGHDT and CDR2 is YYEEEE in the germline V gene. The CDR3 has 14 residues. V shed 6 bases and J shed 10 bases, with 22 bases lying between them.

The chain joins TRBV5-6 to TRBJ2-7; tentative D call: TRBD1 (5 bases). This CDR3 is 13 amino acids long. The germline CDR1 and CDR2 sequences are SGHDT and YYEEEE. V was trimmed by 1 base and J by 5 bases, leaving 10 bases between them. CDR3: CASSLSGYNEQYF. CDR3 in DNA: TGTGCCAGCAGCTTGTCAGGGTACAACGAGCAGTACTTC. Drawing the rest from reference TRBV5-6 and TRBJ2-7, the complete variable domain is DAGVTQSPTHLIKTRGQQVTLRCSPKSGHDTVSWYQQALGQGPQFIFQYYEEEERQRGNFPDRFSGHQFPNYSSELNVNALLLGDSALYLCASSLSGYNEQYFGPGTRLTVT.

The chain recombines TRBV10-3 with TRBJ1-5, with 8 bases that match TRBD1. V gave up 2 bases and J gave up 4 bases; unmatched junction bases: 1. CDR3 length: 14 amino acids. Germline V lookup: CDR1 ENHRY, CDR2 SYGVKD. The CDR3 reads CAISEGDRNQPQHF. Written as DNA, the CDR3 is TGTGCCATCAGTGAGGGGGACAGGAATCAGCCCCAGCATTTT.

V is TRBV11-2 and J is TRBJ2-7; 12 nucleotides line up with TRBD2. Germline V lookup: CDR1 SGHAT, CDR2 FQNNGV. CDR3 size: 16 residues. After removal of 5 bases from V and 1 base from J, the junction contained 6 bases not matched to a gene. This chain's CDR3 is CASSPRTSGASYEQYF. The DNA for the CDR3 is TGTGCCAGCAGCCCCAGGACTAGCGGGGCTTCCTACGAGCAGTACTTC.

This sequence joins TRBV11-2 and TRBJ2-7; D call uncertain. CDR1 SGHAT and CDR2 FQNNGV come from the germline V gene. This CDR3 is built from 11 residues. Trimming left V 5 bases short and J 1 base short, with 3 bases between. CDR3 nucleotide sequence: TGTGCCAGCAGCATATCCTACGAGCAGTACTTC. As protein: CASSISYEQYF.

The chain carries TRBV11-3 and TRBJ2-1; 11 bases map to TRBD1. Germline V lookup: CDR1 SGHNT, CDR2 YENEEA. V lost 5 bases, J lost 8 bases, and 17 bases stayed unmatched. CDR3 length equals 18 residues. CDR3 DNA sequence: TGTGCCAGCAGCCCCAGAAGGTCGAGGACAGGGGGCATCTATGAGCAGTTCTTC. Translation gives CASSPRRSRTGGIYEQFF.

The chain links TRBV6-5 to TRBJ2-2, with D tentatively TRBD1 (6 bases). This CDR3 is 14 amino acids long. V was cut by 8 bases and J by 4 bases, with 14 bases left in between. Germline V gene lookup returns CDR1 MNHEY and CDR2 SVGAGI. The CDR3, as DNA: TGTGCCAGCTTGGGACAAAGGGGCACCGGGGAGCTGTTTTTT. It encodes CASLGQRGTGELFF.

The rearrangement uses TRBV28 and TRBJ2-7, with TRBD1 matching 7 bases. CDR3 length: 17 amino acids. From germline, CDR1 is MDHEN and CDR2 SYDVKM. The V segment lost 2 bases and the J segment 3 bases; nucleotides outside the gene matches: 13. The CDR3 is CASSLGKGAPANYEQYF. CDR3 nucleotides: TGTGCCAGCAGTTTAGGGAAGGGGGCTCCGGCAAACTACGAGCAGTACTTC.

This chain joins TRBV7-2 and TRBJ2-2; possible D gene TRBD2, 7 bases. The V end lost 3 bases, the J end lost 3 bases, and 11 bases lay between the germline ends. The germline gives CDR1 SGHTA, CDR2 FQGNSA. CDR3 length: 15 residues. The CDR3 bases are TGTGCCAGCAGCTTTGGGGGGGCAGACACCGGGGAGCTGTTTTTT. Translating it yields CASSFGGADTGELFF.

Concerning this clone: At one boundary the junction diverges from the germline segment, which might be a read error. CDR3 nucleotide sequence: TGTGCCAGCATTTACAGGGAGTATGACTATGGCTACACCTTC. Translation: CASIYREYDYGYTF. The genes are TRBV6-5 and TRBJ1-2; D might be TRBD1 (6 bases). In germline, CDR1 is MNHEY, CDR2 SVGAGI. The CDR3 consists of 14 residues.

The chain couples TRBV7-8 to TRBJ1-6; D possibly corresponds to TRBD1 (6 bases). This CDR3 comprises 18 residues. Germline values: CDR1 SGHVS, CDR2 FQNEAQ. The V end lost 1 base, the J end lost 4 bases, and 17 bases lay between the germline ends. The CDR3 is CASSLVGQTSSYNSPLHF. CDR3 coding DNA: TGTGCCAGCAGCTTAGTTGGACAGACCTCCAGTTATAATTCACCCCTCCACTTT.